This TCR beta chain appears in the sequencing data of a study of a mutant IDH1 vaccine in newly diagnosed glioma. The overall study: Onset of vaccination occurred 4-6 weeks following radiotherapy alone, or with temozolomide cycles. Receipt of radiotherapy, temozolomide, or both preceded the study, and most received both.

Germline V gene sequence: CDR1 MNHNS, CDR2 SASEGT. This CDR3 contains 13 residues. The V end lost 6 bases, the J end lost 5 bases, and 11 bases lay between the germline ends. The time point here: week 47, end of study. The content of each vaccine dose was 300 ug of mutant IDH1 20-mer peptide, and topical imiquimod accompanied it. In regard to this clone: Antigen unknown.

Notes on the study in general: Vaccination induced immune responses in approximately 93% of patients.

This table comes from immunoSEQ multiplex PCR, and its TCRdb copy is limited to in-frame clones, with some not included. The sample records fewer than 60,000 clones, approximately 64% being singletons. The rearrangement uses TRBV6-1 and TRBJ1-5; D ambiguous. The starting material was peripheral blood mononuclear cells (PBMCs), obtained from a glioma patient whose treatment included an IDH1 peptide vaccine. The source of this sequence is a man in his forties or fifties with glioma. Some clones in this sample may be carry-over from other donors' samples. CDR3 region: CASSPEIYQPQHF. For the CDR3, the DNA is TGTGCCAGCAGCCCCGAAATTTATCAGCCCCAGCATTTT.